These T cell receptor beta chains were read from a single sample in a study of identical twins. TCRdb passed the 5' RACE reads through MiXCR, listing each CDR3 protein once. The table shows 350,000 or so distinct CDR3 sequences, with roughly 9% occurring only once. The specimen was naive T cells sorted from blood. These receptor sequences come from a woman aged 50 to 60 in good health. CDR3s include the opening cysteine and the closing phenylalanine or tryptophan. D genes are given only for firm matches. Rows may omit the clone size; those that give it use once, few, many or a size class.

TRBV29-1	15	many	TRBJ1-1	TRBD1	CSVGGGTGRNTEAFF	TGCAGCGTTGGTGGAGGGACAGGCCGGAACACTGAAGCTTTCTTT
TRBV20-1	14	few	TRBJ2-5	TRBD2	CSAHGTSGRKTQYF	TGCAGTGCCCATGGGACTAGCGGGAGGAAGACCCAGTACTTC
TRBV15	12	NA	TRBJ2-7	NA	CATSRDADEQYF	TGTGCCACCAGCAGAGATGCCGACGAGCAGTACTTC
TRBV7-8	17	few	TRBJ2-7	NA	CASSLARVGDFSYEQYF	TGTGCCAGCAGCTTAGCACGTGTCGGGGACTTCTCCTACGAGCAGTACTTC
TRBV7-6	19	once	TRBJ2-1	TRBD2	CASSLEAGEPTSSYNEQFF	TGTGCCAGCAGCTTAGAAGCGGGAGAACCCACCAGCTCCTACAATGAGCAGTTCTTC
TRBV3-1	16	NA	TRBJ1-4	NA	CASSQEVWVGGEKLFF	TGTGCCAGCAGCCAAGAAGTGTGGGTTGGGGGTGAAAAACTGTTTTTT
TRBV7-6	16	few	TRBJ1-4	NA	CASSLAGQSLNEKLFF	TGTGCCAGCAGCTTAGCCGGACAGTCGCTTAATGAAAAACTGTTTTTT
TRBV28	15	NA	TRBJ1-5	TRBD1	CASSLGGGGDQPQHF	TGTGCCAGCAGTCTCGGGGGAGGGGGCGATCAGCCCCAGCATTTT
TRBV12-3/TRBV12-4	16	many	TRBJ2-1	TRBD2	CASRRLAGGPGSEQFF	TGTGCCAGCAGAAGACTAGCGGGAGGGCCTGGGAGTGAGCAGTTCTTC
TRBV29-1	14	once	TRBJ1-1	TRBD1	CSVRETGRNTEAFF	TGCAGCGTTAGAGAGACAGGGCGAAACACTGAAGCTTTCTTT
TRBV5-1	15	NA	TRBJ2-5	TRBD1	CASSPFGQGGETQYF	TGCGCCAGCAGCCCCTTCGGACAGGGCGGCGAGACCCAGTACTTC
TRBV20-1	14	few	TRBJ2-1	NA	CSASRVSPYNEQFF	TGCAGTGCTAGCAGGGTCTCACCCTACAATGAGCAGTTCTTC
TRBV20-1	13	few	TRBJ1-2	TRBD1	CSATGGLGGGYTF	TGCAGTGCTACAGGGGGCCTAGGAGGCGGCTACACCTTC
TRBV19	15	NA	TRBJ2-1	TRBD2	CASSIAGTTYNEQFF	TGTGCCAGTAGTATAGCCGGGACTACCTACAATGAGCAGTTCTTC
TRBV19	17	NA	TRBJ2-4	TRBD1	CASREKDRVSSTNIQYF	TGTGCCAGTAGAGAAAAGGACAGGGTCTCTTCAACCAACATTCAGTACTTC
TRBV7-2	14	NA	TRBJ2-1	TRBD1	CASSLKGAGNEQFF	TGTGCCAGCAGCTTAAAGGGGGCCGGGAATGAGCAGTTCTTC
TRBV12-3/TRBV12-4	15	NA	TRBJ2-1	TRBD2	CASSRGTSVYNEQFF	TGTGCCAGCAGTCGAGGGACTAGCGTCTACAATGAGCAGTTCTTC
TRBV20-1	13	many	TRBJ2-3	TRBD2	CSAPAGGTDTQYF	TGCAGTGCCCCAGCGGGGGGCACAGATACGCAGTATTTT
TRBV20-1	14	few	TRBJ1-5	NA	CSAALVGGNQPQHF	TGCAGTGCTGCCCTTGTTGGTGGAAATCAGCCCCAGCATTTT
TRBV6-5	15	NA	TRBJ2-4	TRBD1	CASSYSTGAKNIQYF	TGTGCCAGCAGTTACTCGACAGGGGCCAAGAACATTCAGTACTTC
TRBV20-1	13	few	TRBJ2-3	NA	CSARGASADTQYF	TGCAGTGCTAGAGGGGCTAGCGCAGATACGCAGTATTTT
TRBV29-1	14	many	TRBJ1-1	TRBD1	CSAQPGTGEPEAFF	TGCAGCGCCCAGCCTGGGACAGGGGAACCTGAAGCTTTCTTT
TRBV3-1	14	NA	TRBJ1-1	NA	CASTLGHTNTEAFF	TGTGCCAGCACCTTAGGACACACGAACACTGAAGCTTTCTTT
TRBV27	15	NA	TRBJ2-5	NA	CASSLSILSWGTQYF	TGTGCCAGCAGTTTATCGATCCTTAGCTGGGGGACCCAGTACTTC
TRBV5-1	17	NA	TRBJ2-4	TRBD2	CASSLVFGTSGKNIQYF	TGCGCCAGCAGCTTGGTTTTCGGGACTAGTGGAAAAAACATTCAGTACTTC
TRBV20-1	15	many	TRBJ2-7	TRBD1	CSAKAVRGQSYEQYF	TGCAGTGCTAAAGCGGTTAGGGGACAGTCCTACGAGCAGTACTTC
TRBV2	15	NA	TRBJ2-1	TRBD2	CASFGGLAGADEQFF	TGTGCCAGCTTTGGGGGACTAGCAGGTGCGGATGAGCAGTTCTTC
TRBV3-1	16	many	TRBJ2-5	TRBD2	CASSQDGGLAEETQYF	TGTGCCAGCAGCCAAGATGGGGGACTAGCGGAAGAGACCCAGTACTTC
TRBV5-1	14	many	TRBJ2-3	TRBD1	CASRWDSNTDTQYF	TGCGCCAGCAGATGGGACAGTAACACAGATACGCAGTATTTT
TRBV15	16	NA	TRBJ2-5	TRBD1	CATSRDPGQAQETQYF	TGTGCCACCAGCAGAGATCCGGGACAGGCCCAAGAGACCCAGTACTTC
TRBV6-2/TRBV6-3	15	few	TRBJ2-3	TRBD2	CASSLTSVTTDTQYF	TGTGCCAGCAGTCTTACTAGCGTCACCACAGATACGCAGTATTTT
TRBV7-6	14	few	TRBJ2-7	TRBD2	CASRTTSGSYEQYF	TGTGCCAGCAGGACCACTAGCGGGAGCTACGAGCAGTACTTC
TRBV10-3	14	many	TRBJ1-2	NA	CAISGSGSTYGYTF	TGTGCCATCAGTGGATCAGGGTCGACCTATGGCTACACCTTC
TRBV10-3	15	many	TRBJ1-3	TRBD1	CAITDAGTAANTIYF	TGTGCCATCACCGACGCCGGGACAGCAGCAAACACCATATATTTT
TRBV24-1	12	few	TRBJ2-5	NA	CATTATGGTQYF	TGTGCCACCACGGCGACTGGGGGGACCCAGTACTTC
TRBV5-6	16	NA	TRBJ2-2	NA	CASSQLTNWDTGELFF	TGTGCCAGCAGCCAATTGACGAATTGGGACACCGGGGAGCTGTTTTTT
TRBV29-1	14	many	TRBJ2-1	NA	CSVPGSVAYNEQFF	TGCAGCGTCCCCGGGAGCGTCGCCTACAATGAGCAGTTCTTC
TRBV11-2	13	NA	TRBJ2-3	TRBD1	CASSLVQGYTQYF	TGTGCCAGCAGCTTAGTACAGGGGTATACGCAGTATTTT
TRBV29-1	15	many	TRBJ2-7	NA	CSVEGGSAGSYEQYF	TGCAGCGTTGAAGGGGGGTCGGCGGGAAGTTACGAGCAGTACTTC
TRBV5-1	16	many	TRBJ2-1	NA	CASSLSLSGTYNEQFF	TGCGCCAGCAGCTTGTCGCTTAGCGGTACCTACAATGAGCAGTTCTTC
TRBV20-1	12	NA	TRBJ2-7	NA	CSARFVGGEQYF	TGCAGTGCTAGATTCGTCGGCGGGGAGCAGTACTTC
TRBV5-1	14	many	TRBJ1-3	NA	CASALDLSGNTIYF	TGCGCCAGCGCCCTGGACCTCTCTGGAAACACCATATATTTT
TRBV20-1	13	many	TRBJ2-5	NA	CSAGSTLPETQYF	TGCAGTGCGGGGTCCACCCTCCCAGAGACCCAGTACTTC
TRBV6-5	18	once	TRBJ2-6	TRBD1	CASSYRTGGISGANVLTF	TGTGCCAGCAGTTATCGGACAGGGGGCATCTCTGGGGCCAACGTCCTGACTTTC
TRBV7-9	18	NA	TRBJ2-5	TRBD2	CASSIGLGTSVLQETQYF	TGTGCCAGCAGCATCGGTTTGGGGACTAGTGTCCTCCAAGAGACCCAGTACTTC
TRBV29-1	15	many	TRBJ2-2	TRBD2	CSSRTSGRDTGELFF	TGCAGCTCGCGGACTAGCGGGAGGGACACCGGGGAGCTGTTTTTT
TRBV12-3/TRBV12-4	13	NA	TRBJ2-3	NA	CASSRLGGDTQYF	TGTGCCAGCAGCCGATTAGGGGGGGATACGCAGTATTTT
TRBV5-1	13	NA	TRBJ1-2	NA	CASSLNGPYGYTF	TGCGCCAGCAGCTTGAACGGCCCCTATGGCTACACCTTC
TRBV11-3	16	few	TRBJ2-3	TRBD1	CASSLDLTGSTDTQYF	TGTGCCAGCAGCTTAGATCTGACAGGGAGCACAGATACGCAGTATTTT
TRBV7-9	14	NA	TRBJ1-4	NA	CASSVTTTNEKLFF	TGTGCCAGCAGCGTGACAACAACTAATGAAAAACTGTTTTTT
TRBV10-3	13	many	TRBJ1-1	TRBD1	CATGGTANTEAFF	TGTGCCACCGGGGGGACAGCGAACACTGAAGCTTTCTTT
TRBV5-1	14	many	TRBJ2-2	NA	CASSLVQNTGELFF	TGCGCCAGCAGCTTGGTTCAGAACACCGGGGAGCTGTTTTTT
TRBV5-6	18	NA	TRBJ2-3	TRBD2	CASSHRTTSGRLTDTQYF	TGTGCCAGCAGCCACAGGACGACAAGCGGGAGGTTAACAGATACGCAGTATTTT
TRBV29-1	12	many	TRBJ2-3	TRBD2	CSARGGTDTQYF	TGCAGCGCTCGGGGAGGGACAGATACGCAGTATTTT
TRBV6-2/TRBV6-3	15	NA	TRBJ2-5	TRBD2	CASSGLAGGPFPQYF	TGTGCCAGCAGCGGGCTAGCGGGAGGGCCGTTTCCCCAGTACTTC
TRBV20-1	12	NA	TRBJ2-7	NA	CSARDPHDEQYF	TGCAGTGCTAGAGATCCTCATGACGAGCAGTACTTC
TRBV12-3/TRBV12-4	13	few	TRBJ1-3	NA	CASSQGAGNTIYF	TGTGCCAGCAGTCAAGGCGCTGGAAACACCATATATTTT
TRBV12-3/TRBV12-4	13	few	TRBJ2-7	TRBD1	CASTTGESYEQYF	TGTGCCAGCACCACAGGGGAAAGCTACGAGCAGTACTTC
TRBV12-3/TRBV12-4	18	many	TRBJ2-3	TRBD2	CASSFWLAGEEDTDTQYF	TGTGCCAGCAGTTTTTGGTTAGCGGGAGAGGAGGACACAGATACGCAGTATTTT
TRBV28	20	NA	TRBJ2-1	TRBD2	CASSSYWRESSGGSYNEQFF	TGTGCCAGCTCCAGTTATTGGCGGGAGTCGTCTGGAGGCTCCTACAATGAGCAGTTCTTC